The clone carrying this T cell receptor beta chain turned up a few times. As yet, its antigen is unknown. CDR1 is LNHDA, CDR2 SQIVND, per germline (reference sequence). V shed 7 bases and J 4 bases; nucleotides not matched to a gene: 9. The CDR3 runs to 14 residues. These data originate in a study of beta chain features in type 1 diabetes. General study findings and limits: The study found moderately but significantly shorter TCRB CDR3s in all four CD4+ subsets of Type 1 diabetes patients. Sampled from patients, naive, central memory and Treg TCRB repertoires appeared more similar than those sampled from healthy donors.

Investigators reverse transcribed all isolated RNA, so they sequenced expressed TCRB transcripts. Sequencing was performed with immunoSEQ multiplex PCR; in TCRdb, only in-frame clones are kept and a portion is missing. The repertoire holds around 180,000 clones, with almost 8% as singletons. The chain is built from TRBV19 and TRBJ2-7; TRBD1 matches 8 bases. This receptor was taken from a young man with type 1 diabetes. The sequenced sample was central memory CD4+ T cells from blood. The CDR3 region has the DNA TGTGCCAGTAATCGGGGGACAGGCGATTACGAGCAGTACTTC. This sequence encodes CASNRGTGDYEQYF.